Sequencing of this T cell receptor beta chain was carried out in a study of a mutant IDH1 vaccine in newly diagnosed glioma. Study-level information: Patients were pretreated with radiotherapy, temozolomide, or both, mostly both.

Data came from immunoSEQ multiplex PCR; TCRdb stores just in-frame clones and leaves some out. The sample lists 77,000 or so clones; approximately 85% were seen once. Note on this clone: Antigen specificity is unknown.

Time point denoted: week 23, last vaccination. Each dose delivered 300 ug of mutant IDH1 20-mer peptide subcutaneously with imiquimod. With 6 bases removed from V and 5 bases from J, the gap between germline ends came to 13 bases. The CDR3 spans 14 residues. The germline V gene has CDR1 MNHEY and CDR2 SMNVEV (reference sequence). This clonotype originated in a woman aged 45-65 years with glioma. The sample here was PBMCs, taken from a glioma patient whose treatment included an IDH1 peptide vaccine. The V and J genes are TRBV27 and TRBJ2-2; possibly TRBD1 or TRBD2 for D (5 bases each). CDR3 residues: CASRGPSRTGELFF. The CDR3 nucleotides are TGTGCCAGCAGGGGACCCTCCCGGACCGGGGAGCTGTTTTTT.